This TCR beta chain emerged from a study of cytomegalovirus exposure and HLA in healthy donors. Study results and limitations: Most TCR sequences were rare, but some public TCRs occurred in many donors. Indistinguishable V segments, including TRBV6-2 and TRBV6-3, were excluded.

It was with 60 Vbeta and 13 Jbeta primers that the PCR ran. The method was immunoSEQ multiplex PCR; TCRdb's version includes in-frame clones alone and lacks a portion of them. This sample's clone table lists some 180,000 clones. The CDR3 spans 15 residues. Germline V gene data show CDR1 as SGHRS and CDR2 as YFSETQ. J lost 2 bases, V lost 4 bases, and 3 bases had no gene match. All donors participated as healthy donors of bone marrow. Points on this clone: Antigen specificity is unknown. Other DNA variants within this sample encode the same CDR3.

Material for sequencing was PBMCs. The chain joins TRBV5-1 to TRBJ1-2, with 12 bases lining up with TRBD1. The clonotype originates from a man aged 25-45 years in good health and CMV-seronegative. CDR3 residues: CASSSGTGGNYGYTF. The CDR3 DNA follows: TGCGCCAGCAGCAGTGGGACAGGGGGCAACTATGGCTACACCTTC.